In its sample, the clone carrying this TCR beta chain was seen a few times. Its antigen remains unknown. TCR beta cDNA libraries included unique molecular identifiers. TCRdb analysed the PCR reads with MiXCR anew, one entry per CDR3 protein. The sample contains approximately 660,000 distinct CDR3 sequences, over 45% of which appear only once. These data originate in a study of post-analysis software for immune sequencing data. Germline values: CDR1 KGHSH, CDR2 LQKENI. J lost 5 bases, V lost 6 bases, and 7 bases had no gene match. This CDR3 spans 14 amino acids. Findings and caveats of the study: Significantly lower normalized Chao1 diversity was found in patients with multiple sclerosis relative to controls. In patients, TRBV5-6, TRBV5-1 and TRBV20-1 belonged to five TRBV segments found more frequently than in controls.

The sample consisted of blood. The origin of this receptor is a girl aged 2 to 9 with multiple sclerosis. The V gene is TRBV18, the J gene TRBJ2-3; TRBD1 agrees at 8 bases. The CDR3 reads CASSQDRVQDTQYF. The DNA for the CDR3 is TGTGCCAGCTCCCAGGACAGGGTCCAAGATACGCAGTATTTT. Full variable domain (outside the CDR3, taken from reference TRBV18 and TRBJ2-3): NAGVMQNPRHLVRRRGQEARLRCSPMKGHSHVYWYRQLPEEGLKFMVYLQKENIIDESGMPKERFSAEFPKEGPSILRIQQVVRGDSAAYFCASSQDRVQDTQYFGPGTRLTVL.